This TCR beta chain originates from a study of blood T cells in healthy people across ages. Whole-study results and caveats: Lack of knowledge of donor CMV status possibly confounded expanded clonotype changes.

This CDR3 has 14 amino acids. The V end lost 5 bases, the J end lost 0 bases, and 10 bases lay between the germline ends. Germline CDR1 is SQVTM and CDR2 is ANQGSEA. The authors ran a second PCR of about 6 to 11 cycles using a sample-barcoded 5' primer and a J-beta primer mix. Every sample gave at least 3 million paired-end reads containing CDR3. In TCRdb, the 5' RACE reads were re-called with MiXCR into one record per CDR3 protein. The data show some 710,000 distinct CDR3 sequences, 22% seen once. This clonotype was observed a few times. The target antigen is unknown. The sequencing sample was made of blood. This chain connects TRBV29-1 to TRBJ2-2, with D unclear. The sequence derives from a man aged 65-85 years in good health. The CDR3 bases are TGCAGCGTTCTACAGCTTTCGAACACCGGGGAGCTGTTTTTT. Residues: CSVLQLSNTGELFF.